This entry lists 8 T cell receptor beta chains sequenced from one sample in a study of shared clonotypes between healthy human individuals. The method was immunoSEQ multiplex PCR; TCRdb's version includes in-frame clones alone and lacks a portion of them. The table has about 2.1 million clones, roughly 91% seen once. As defined, naive CD8 cells were CD45RO-negative and positively selected for CCR7, with terminally differentiated effector memory CD45RA+ cells excluded. The sequenced sample was naive CD8+ T cells from PBMCs. Source of these receptors: a man between 18 and 29 years old in good health. Some clones in this sample may be carry-over from other donors' samples.

This chain links TRBV7-9 with TRBJ1-2; D not resolved. This CDR3 is built from 15 residues. Trimming left V 5 bases short and J 0 bases short, with 13 bases between. The germline CDR1 and CDR2 sequences are SEHNR and FQNEAQ (reference sequence). The CDR3 region is CASSPVTAPNYGYTF. DNA for the CDR3: TGTGCCAGCAGCCCCGTCACCGCCCCTAACTATGGCTACACCTTC.

On this clone: The same CDR3 can be traced to other DNA sequences in this sample. The genes are TRBV28 and TRBJ2-2; the D call may be TRBD1 or TRBD2 (5 bases each). The CDR3 is 13 amino acids. V was cut by 3 bases and J by 6 bases, with 8 bases left in between. Germline values: CDR1 MDHEN, CDR2 SYDVKM. CDR3 DNA: TGTGCCAGCAGTTTGCGAGGGGCCGGGGAGCTGTTTTTT. As protein: CASSLRGAGELFF.

The chain is built from TRBV29-1 and TRBJ2-7; TRBD1 agrees at 7 bases. The CDR3 is 13 amino acids. V dropped 6 bases and J dropped 2; count of bases not matched to a gene: 7. Per germline, CDR1 SQVTM and CDR2 ANQGSEA. The CDR3 here is CSVRTGSTYEQYF. For the CDR3, the DNA is TGCAGCGTAAGGACAGGATCTACCTACGAGCAGTACTTC.

In its sample, this clone was seen once. The genes are TRBV7-8 and TRBJ2-7, with a weak D call TRBD1 (5 bases). Germline V lookup: CDR1 SGHVS, CDR2 FQNEAQ. This CDR3 region has 14 residues. Trimming cost V 1 base and J 3 bases, with 10 bases left between them. CDR3 sequence reads: CASSLVQGFYEQYF. The CDR3 bases are TGTGCCAGCAGCTTAGTTCAGGGTTTCTACGAGCAGTACTTC.

The J gene is TRBJ1-3, the V gene TRBV28; 12 nucleotides align to TRBD1. This CDR3 comprises 18 residues. The trim removed 3 bases at V and 2 bases at J, leaving 8 bases unmatched. The germline V gene has CDR1 MDHEN and CDR2 SYDVKM. The DNA of the CDR3 is TGTGCCAGCAGTTTGGAACCGGGACAGGGGGCAGCTGGAAACACCATATATTTT. The encoded protein is CASSLEPGQGAAGNTIYF. Full variable domain (remainder filled in from reference TRBV28 and TRBJ1-3): DVKVTQSSRYLVKRTGEKVFLECVQDMDHENMFWYRQDPGLGLRLIYFSYDVKMKEKGDIPEGYSVSREKKERFSLILESASTNQTSMYLCASSLEPGQGAAGNTIYFGEGSWLTVV.

The chain couples TRBV5-5 to TRBJ2-7; 7 bases fit TRBD1. After removal of 4 bases from V and 2 bases from J, the junction contained 9 bases not matched to a gene. CDR3 length: 15 residues. CDR1 and CDR2 from the germline V gene are SGHKS and YYEKEE (reference sequence). The CDR3 DNA reads as TGTGCCAGCAGCCTCGGGACAGCCTTTACCTACGAGCAGTACTTC. Its protein product is CASSLGTAFTYEQYF.

The chain recombines TRBV28 with TRBJ2-1; TRBD1 or TRBD2 may be the D gene (5 bases each). From germline, CDR1 is MDHEN and CDR2 SYDVKM. V was cut by 6 bases and J by 6 bases, with 18 bases left in between. The CDR3 totals 15 residues. The chain's CDR3 is CASSRRDRGGNEQFF. In DNA form, the CDR3 reads TGTGCCAGCAGCCGCCGGGACCGGGGTGGCAATGAGCAGTTCTTC.

V and J are TRBV15 and TRBJ2-3; D may match TRBD1 or TRBD2 (6 bases each). Germline CDR1 reads LNHNV; CDR2 reads YYDKDF (reference sequence). Trimming removed 0 bases at V and 1 base at J, with 11 bases between. The CDR3 loop spans 16 amino acids. The CDR3 region is CATSRDRRGGTDTQYF. The DNA for the CDR3 is TGTGCCACCAGCAGAGATCGTAGGGGGGGCACAGATACGCAGTATTTT.